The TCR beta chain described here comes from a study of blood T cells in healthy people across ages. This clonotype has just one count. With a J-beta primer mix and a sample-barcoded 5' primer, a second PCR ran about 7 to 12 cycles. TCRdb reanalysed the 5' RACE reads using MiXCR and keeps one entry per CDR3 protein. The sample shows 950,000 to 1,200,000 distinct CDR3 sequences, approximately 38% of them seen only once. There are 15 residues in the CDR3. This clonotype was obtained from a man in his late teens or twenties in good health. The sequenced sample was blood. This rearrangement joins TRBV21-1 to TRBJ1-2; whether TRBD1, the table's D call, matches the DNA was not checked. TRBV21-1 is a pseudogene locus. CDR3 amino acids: CASSWGGHIRLGYTF. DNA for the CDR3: TGTGCCAGCAGCTGGGGGGGACATATCAGACTCGGCTACACCTTC.